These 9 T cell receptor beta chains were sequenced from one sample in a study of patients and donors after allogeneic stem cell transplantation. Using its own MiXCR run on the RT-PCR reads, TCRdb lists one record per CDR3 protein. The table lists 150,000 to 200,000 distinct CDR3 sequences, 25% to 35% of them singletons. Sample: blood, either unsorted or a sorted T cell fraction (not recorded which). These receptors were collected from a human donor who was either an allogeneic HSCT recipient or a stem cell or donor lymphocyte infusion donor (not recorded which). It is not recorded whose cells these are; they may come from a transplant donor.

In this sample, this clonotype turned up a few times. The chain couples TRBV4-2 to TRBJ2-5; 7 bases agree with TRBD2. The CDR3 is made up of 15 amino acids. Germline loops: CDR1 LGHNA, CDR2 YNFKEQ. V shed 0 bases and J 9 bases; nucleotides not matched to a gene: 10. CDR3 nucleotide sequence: TGTGCCAGCAGCCAAGACGCTGGGGGGGAGGCGGCCCAGTACTTC. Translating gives CASSQDAGGEAAQYF.

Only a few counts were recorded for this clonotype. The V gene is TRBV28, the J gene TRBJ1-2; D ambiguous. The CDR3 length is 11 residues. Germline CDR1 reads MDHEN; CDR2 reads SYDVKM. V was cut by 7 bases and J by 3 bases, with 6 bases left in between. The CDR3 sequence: CASTAYYGYTF. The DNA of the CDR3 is TGTGCCAGCACAGCTTACTATGGCTACACCTTC.

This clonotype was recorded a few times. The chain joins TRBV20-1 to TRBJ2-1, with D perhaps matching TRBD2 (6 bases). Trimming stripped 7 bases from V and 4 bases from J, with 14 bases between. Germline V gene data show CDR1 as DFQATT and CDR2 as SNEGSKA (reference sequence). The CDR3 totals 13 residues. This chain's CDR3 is CSVPTSLYNEQFF. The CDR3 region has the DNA TGCAGTGTTCCGACTAGTTTGTACAATGAGCAGTTCTTC.

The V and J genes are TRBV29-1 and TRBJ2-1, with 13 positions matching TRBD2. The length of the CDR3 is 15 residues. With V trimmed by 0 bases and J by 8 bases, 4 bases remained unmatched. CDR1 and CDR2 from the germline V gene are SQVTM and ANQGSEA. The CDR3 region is CSVEDPGLAGDEQFF. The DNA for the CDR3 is TGCAGCGTTGAAGATCCTGGACTAGCGGGAGATGAGCAGTTCTTC.

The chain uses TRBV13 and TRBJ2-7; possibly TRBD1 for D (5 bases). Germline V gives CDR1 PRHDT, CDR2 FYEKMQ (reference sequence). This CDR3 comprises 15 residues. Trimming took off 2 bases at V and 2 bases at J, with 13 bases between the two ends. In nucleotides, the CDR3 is TGTGCCAGCAGCTTAAGGGGCCCAAAGACCTACGAGCAGTACTTC. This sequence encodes CASSLRGPKTYEQYF.

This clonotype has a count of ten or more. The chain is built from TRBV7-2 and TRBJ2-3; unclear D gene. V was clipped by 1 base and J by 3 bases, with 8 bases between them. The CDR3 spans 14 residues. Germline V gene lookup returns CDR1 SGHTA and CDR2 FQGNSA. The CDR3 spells CASSLGPGTDTQYF. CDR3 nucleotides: TGTGCCAGCAGCTTAGGACCTGGGACAGATACGCAGTATTTT.

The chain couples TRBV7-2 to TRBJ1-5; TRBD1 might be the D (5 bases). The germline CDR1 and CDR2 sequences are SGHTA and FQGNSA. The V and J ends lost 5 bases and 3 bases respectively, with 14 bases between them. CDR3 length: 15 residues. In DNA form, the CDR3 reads TGTGCCAGCAGCCGGCGGGACGGATTCAATCAGCCCCAGCATTTT. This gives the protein CASSRRDGFNQPQHF.

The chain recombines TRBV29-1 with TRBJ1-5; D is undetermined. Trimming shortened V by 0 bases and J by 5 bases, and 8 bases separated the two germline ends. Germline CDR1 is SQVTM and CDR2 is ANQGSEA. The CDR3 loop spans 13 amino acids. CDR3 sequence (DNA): TGCAGCGTTGAAGATGCGGGTTATCAGCCCCAGCATTTT. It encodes CSVEDAGYQPQHF.

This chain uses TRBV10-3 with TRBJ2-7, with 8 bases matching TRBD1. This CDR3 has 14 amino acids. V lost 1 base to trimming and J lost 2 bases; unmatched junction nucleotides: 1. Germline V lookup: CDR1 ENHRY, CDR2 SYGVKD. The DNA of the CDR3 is TGTGCCATCAGTGAGTGGGACAGGACCTACGAGCAGTACTTC. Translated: CAISEWDRTYEQYF.